This T cell receptor (beta chain) is drawn from a study of PD-1 blockade in mismatch repair-deficient tumors. Study background: Patients had eleven to twelve mismatch repair-deficient cancer types, all previously treated and progressing.

Study conclusions and caveats: Rapid post-treatment expansion, then contraction, generally preceding radiologic response, marked tumor-resident clones.

Only in-frame clones appear in the TCRdb table, and some are missing; sequencing was by immunoSEQ multiplex PCR. The data hold 95,000 to 150,000 clones, with about 88% observed a single time. The TCR-sequenced patients were a few responders to pembrolizumab. Remarks on this clone: What it recognizes is unknown.

The V end was cut by 5 bases, the J end by 7 bases, with 9 bases between. CDR1 and CDR2 from the germline V gene are SGHAT and FQNNGV. This CDR3 is 11 amino acids long. The chain has TRBV11-2 and TRBJ2-7, with no clear D. The source material was peripheral blood, sampled 44 weeks after starting pembrolizumab. The sequence was obtained from an adult with mismatch repair-deficient cancer. The CDR3 DNA reads TGTGCCAGCAGCCAGAGCGAAGAGCAGTACTTC. It yields the protein CASSQSEEQYF.